This T cell receptor beta chain was documented in a study of control samples from healthy donors and cancer patients. The assay was immunoSEQ multiplex PCR, and TCRdb's table has in-frame clones only and misses some. Among approximately 94,000 clones listed, about 90% were seen once. There are 15 residues in the CDR3. The V end was cut by 6 bases, the J end by 0 bases, with 15 bases between. Germline V gene lookup returns CDR1 GTSNPN and CDR2 SVGIG (reference sequence). The specimen was blood. The clonotype comes from a woman aged 50 to 60 in good health. The V and J genes are TRBV30 and TRBJ2-1; tentatively, D is TRBD2 (6 bases). CDR3 in amino acids: CACGPSESSYNEQFF. The CDR3 DNA follows: TGTGCCTGTGGCCCTAGCGAGAGCTCCTACAATGAGCAGTTCTTC. The full variable domain, rest sourced from reference TRBV30 and TRBJ2-1, is SQTIHQWPATLVQPVGSPLSLECTVEGTSNPNLYWYRQAAGRGLQLLFYSVGIGQISSEVPQNLSASRPQDRQFILSSKKLLLSDSGFYLCACGPSESSYNEQFFGPGTRLTVL.